The clone carrying this T cell receptor beta chain was observed a few times. Its specificity is not known. One entry per CDR3 protein results from TCRdb running MiXCR on the reads. There are approximately 73,000 distinct CDR3 sequences in the sample; 40% occur only once, and approximately 93% lies in the top ten. This CDR3 has 13 amino acids. V lost 11 bases to trimming and J lost 7 bases, with 20 bases between them. The entry originates in a study of T cell repertoires in cytomegalovirus infection. About the study: Public TCR beta signatures indicated both CMV infection and matching HLA type.

The chain is built from TRBV12-3 or TRBV12-4 and TRBJ2-5; TRBD2 might be the D (7 bases). The sequence derives from a human donor in good health (CMV status not recorded). Some clones in this sample may be carry-over from other donors' samples. The sequencing here drew on CD8+ T cells from cultured PBMCs, taken from culture after CMV antigen stimulation. The CDR3 coding sequence is TGTGCCTGCCGGGGGGCACTGGACGCGACCCAGTACTTC. This sequence encodes CACRGALDATQYF.